This TCR beta chain was identified in a study of T cell changes during pregnancy in multiple sclerosis. The CDR3 has 16 amino acids. The V end lost 2 bases, the J end lost 1 base, and 12 bases lay between the germline ends. The germline CDR1 and CDR2 sequences are SGHRS and YFSETQ. Profiling relied on immunoSEQ multiplex PCR, and the TCRdb table lists in-frame clones only, not all of them. The data contain about 57,000 clones, 90% to 95% of them singletons. The TCR sequence derives from a female donor with multiple sclerosis, enrolled in a pregnancy study. The specimen was CD4+ T cells from peripheral blood mononuclear cells, collected in the second trimester of pregnancy. The J gene is TRBJ2-2, the V gene TRBV5-1, with D maybe TRBD2 (6 bases). The CDR3 bases are TGCGCCAGCAGCTTTTGGACGGGAGAGAACACCGGGGAGCTGTTTTTT. It specifies CASSFWTGENTGELFF.